There are many counts of the clone carrying this T cell receptor (beta chain). Its specificity is unknown. In patients aged 18 to 65, hyperthyroidism was newly diagnosed, with duration under 2 months. The V gene's germline CDR1 is KGHSH and CDR2 LQKENI. There are 14 residues in the CDR3. V gave up 5 bases and J gave up 8 bases; unmatched junction bases: 7. The record originates from a study of T cells in Graves' hyperthyroidism and ophthalmopathy. Findings and caveats of the study: Patients with ophthalmopathy were separated from those with stable hyperthyroidism by a 13 V-J model.

TCR beta CDR3 region amplification was performed from RNA transcripts. In the first-round RT-PCR of the TCR CDR3, the HTBI primer set was used. TCRdb re-called the multiplex PCR reads through MiXCR, storing one row per CDR3 protein. The sample holds under 350,000 distinct CDR3 sequences, 21% seen once. V is TRBV18 and J is TRBJ2-1, with 9 bases aligning to TRBD2. The sequencing input was blood. The TCR was taken from a woman aged 45-60 years with Graves' hyperthyroidism. CDR3 sequence (DNA): TGTGCCAGCTCAGATAGCGGGAGTAAGGATGAGCAGTTCTTC. It translates to CASSDSGSKDEQFF.